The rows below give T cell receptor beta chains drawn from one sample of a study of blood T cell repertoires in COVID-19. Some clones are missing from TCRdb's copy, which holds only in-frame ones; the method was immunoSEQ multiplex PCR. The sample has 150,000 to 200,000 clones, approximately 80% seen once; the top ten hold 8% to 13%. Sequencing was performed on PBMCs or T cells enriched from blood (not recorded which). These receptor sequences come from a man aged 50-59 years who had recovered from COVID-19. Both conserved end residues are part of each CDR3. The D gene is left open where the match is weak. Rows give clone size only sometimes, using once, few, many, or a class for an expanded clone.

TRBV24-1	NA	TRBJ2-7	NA	TGTGCCACCCCGAAGAGTTGGTGGAGAGCCTACGAGCAGTACTTC	CATPKSWWRAYEQYF
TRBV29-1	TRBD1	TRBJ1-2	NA	TGCAGCGTTCTACAGGGGGCGTTGAGGGGCTACACCTTC	CSVLQGALRGYTF
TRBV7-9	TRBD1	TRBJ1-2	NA	TGTGCCAGCAGCTTAGCGAGGGACAGGGGGAATGGCTACACCTTC	CASSLARDRGNGYTF
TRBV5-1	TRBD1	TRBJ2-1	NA	TGCGCCAGCAGCCCCGTGACGACAGGGCTGAGCAATGAGCAGTTCTTC	CASSPVTTGLSNEQFF
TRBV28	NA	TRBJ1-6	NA	TGTGCCAGCAGTTCATCCCCTCTCGGGTGGGATTCACCCCTCCACTTT	CASSSSPLGWDSPLHF
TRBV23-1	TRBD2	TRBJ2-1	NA	TGCGCCAGCAGTTCGGGACTAGCGGGAGATTTGGCTTACAATGAGCAGTTCTTC	CASSSGLAGDLAYNEQFF
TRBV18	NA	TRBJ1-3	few	TGTGCCAGCTCACAGGGAGCGGGCGGAAACACCATATATTTT	CASSQGAGGNTIYF
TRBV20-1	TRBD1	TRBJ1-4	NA	TGCAGTGCTAGTGACGGGACAGCCTCTCCCCTAAATGAAAAACTGTTTTTT	CSASDGTASPLNEKLFF
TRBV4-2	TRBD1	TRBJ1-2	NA	TGTGCCAGTTCGCCCCGGGACAGGGAAGACTATGGCTACACCTTC	CASSPRDREDYGYTF
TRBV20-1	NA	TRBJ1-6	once	TGCAGTGCTAGTGGGCGGGGGGTTAGCTCCTATAATTCACCCCTCCACTTT	CSASGRGVSSYNSPLHF
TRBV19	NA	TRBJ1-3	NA	TGTGCCAGTGAAAGGGGGTCTGGAAACACCATATATTTT	CASERGSGNTIYF
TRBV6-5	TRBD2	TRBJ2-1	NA	TGTGCCAGCAGTCCTAGCGGGGGGCCCTACAATGAGCAGTTCTTC	CASSPSGGPYNEQFF
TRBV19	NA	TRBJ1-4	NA	TGTGCCAGTAGTACGACCGTAGAGGGGGAGAGGACCCTCTATTTT	CASSTTVEGERTLYF
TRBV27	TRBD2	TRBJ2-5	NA	TGTGCCAGCTCACTAACTAGCGGGGGGTACCAAGAGACCCAGTACTTC	CASSLTSGGYQETQYF
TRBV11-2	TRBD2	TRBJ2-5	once	TGTGCCAGCAGCCCCGGTTCTAGCGGGACCCAAGAGACCCAGTACTTC	CASSPGSSGTQETQYF
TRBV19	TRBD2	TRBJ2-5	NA	TGTGCCAGTAGTATCCTCCCTAGACTAGCGGGTAACCAAGAGACCCAGTACTTC	CASSILPRLAGNQETQYF
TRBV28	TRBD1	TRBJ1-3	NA	TGTGCCAGCACTCTTCGGGGACAGACCTCTGGAAACACCATATATTTT	CASTLRGQTSGNTIYF
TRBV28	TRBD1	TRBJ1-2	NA	TGTGCCAGCAGTCCAGGGGACAGGAGGGCTAACTATGGCTACACCTTC	CASSPGDRRANYGYTF
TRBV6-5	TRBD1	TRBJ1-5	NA	TGTGCCAGCACCCTACGACAGGGGGCTCGGCCCCAGCATTTT	CASTLRQGARPQHF
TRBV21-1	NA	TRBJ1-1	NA	TGTGCCAGCAAACTAACCAGACGCACGGCTAACACTGAAGCTTTCTTT	CASKLTRRTANTEAFF
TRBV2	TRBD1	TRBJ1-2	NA	TGTGCCAGCAGTGTACACGGGACAGGTGTCTATGGCTACACCTTC	CASSVHGTGVYGYTF
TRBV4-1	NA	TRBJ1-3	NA	TGCGCCAGCAGCCAGAGGTTTTTCGATGGCACCATATATTTT	CASSQRFFDGTIYF
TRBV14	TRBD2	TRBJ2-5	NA	TGTGCCAGCAGCCCGATCGGACTAGCGGGGCTCCAAGAGACCCAGTACTTC	CASSPIGLAGLQETQYF
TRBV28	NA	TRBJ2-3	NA	TGTGCCAGCAGTTTACAGACTACTCATCAGTATTTT	CASSLQTTHQYF
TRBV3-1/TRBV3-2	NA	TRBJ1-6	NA	TGTGCCAGCAGCCGACGACAGAATTCACCCCTCCACTTT	CASSRRQNSPLHF
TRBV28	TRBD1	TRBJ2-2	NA	TGTGCCAGCAACACCCCAGGGGGCTTCACCGGGGAGCTGTTTTTT	CASNTPGGFTGELFF
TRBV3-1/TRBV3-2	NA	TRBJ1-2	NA	TGTGCCAGCAGCCGATTTACAGGGTCGAGCGAGGATGGCTACACCTTC	CASSRFTGSSEDGYTF
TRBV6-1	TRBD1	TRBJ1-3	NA	TGTGCCAGCAGATTACAGGGGACCCCTGGAAACACCATATATTTT	CASRLQGTPGNTIYF
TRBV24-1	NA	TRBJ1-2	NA	TGTGCCACCAAGGCAAGTAGTACGGGAGGCTACACCTTC	CATKASSTGGYTF
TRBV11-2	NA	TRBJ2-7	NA	TGTGCCAGCAGCTACGAGGGCTACGAGCAGTACTTC	CASSYEGYEQYF
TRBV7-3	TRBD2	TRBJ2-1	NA	TGTGCCAGCAGCTTACTAGCGGGAGGGTACAATGAGCAGTTCTTC	CASSLLAGGYNEQFF
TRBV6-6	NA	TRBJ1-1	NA	TGTGCCAGCATGGGCAGGGGCAGGAACACTGAAGCTTTCTTT	CASMGRGRNTEAFF
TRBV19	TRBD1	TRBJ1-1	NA	TGTGCCAGTAGTCTAACAGGGGGCACTGAAGCTTTCTTT	CASSLTGGTEAFF
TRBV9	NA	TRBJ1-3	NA	TGTGCCAGCAGCGTAGGGTGGACAGCTGGAAACACCATATATTTT	CASSVGWTAGNTIYF